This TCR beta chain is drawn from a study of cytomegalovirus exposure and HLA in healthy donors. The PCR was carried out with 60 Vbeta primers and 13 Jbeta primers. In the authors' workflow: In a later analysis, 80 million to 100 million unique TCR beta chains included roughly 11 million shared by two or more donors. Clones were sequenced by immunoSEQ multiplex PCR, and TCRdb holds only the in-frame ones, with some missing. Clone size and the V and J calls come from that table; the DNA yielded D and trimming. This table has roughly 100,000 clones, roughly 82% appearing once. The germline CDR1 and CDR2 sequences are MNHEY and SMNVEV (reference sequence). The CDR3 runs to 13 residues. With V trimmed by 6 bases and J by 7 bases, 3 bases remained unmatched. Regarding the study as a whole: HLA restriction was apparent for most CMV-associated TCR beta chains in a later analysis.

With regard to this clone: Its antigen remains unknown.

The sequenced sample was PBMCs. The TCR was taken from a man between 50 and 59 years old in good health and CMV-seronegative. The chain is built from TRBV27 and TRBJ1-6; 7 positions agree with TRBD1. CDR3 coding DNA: TGTGCCAGCAGGACAGGGATGAATTCACCCCTCCACTTT. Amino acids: CASRTGMNSPLHF.